This T cell receptor (beta chain) was obtained from a study of cytomegalovirus exposure and HLA in healthy donors. Libraries were prepared by immunoSEQ multiplex PCR; TCRdb keeps only in-frame clonotypes and omits some of them. The sample includes about 170,000 clones, approximately 96% seen only once; the top ten take about 0.94%. The V end was cut by 1 base, the J end by 8 bases, with 14 bases between. The CDR3 has 14 residues. Per germline, CDR1 SGHTA and CDR2 FQGTGA. The chain couples TRBV7-3 to TRBJ1-1; weak D call: TRBD1 (5 bases). Source material: PBMCs. The TCR sequence derives from a woman between 18 and 29 years old in good health and CMV-seronegative. This CDR3 is CASSLKVGGGEAFF. CDR3 DNA sequence: TGTGCCAGCAGCTTAAAGGTCGGGGGAGGAGAAGCTTTCTTT.